The T cell receptor (beta chain) described here comes from a study of shared clonotypes between healthy human individuals. At the level of the study: Per donor, three plates held CD4 naive cells, three held CD4 memory, two held CD8 naive and one held CD8 memory.

Germline V lookup: CDR1 SGHDT, CDR2 YYEEEE. This CDR3 spans 14 amino acids. Trimming took 2 bases from V and 4 from J; bases not matched to a gene: 4. Across several immunoSEQ plates, the genomic DNA of each subset was split evenly. The DNA input per sorted-subset replicate PCR was around 200 ng, corresponding to 30,000 or so T cell genomes. The repertoire was sequenced with immunoSEQ multiplex PCR; TCRdb's copy has only in-frame clones and lacks some. The sample consists of millions of clones, just under 95% of them appearing once. Selected positively for CCR7 and CD45RO-negative, naive CD8 cells excluded terminally differentiated effector memory CD45RA+ cells.

V gene TRBV5-6 combines with J gene TRBJ1-1, with TRBD1 identical over 8 bases. Material: naive CD8+ T cells sorted from blood. The source is a man between 18 and 29 years old in good health. The CDR3 DNA sequence: TGTGCCAGCAGCTTTTGGACAGGGACCACTGAAGCTTTCTTT. This gives the protein CASSFWTGTTEAFF. Looking up the rest from reference TRBV5-6 and TRBJ1-1 gives the full variable domain: DAGVTQSPTHLIKTRGQQVTLRCSPKSGHDTVSWYQQALGQGPQFIFQYYEEEERQRGNFPDRFSGHQFPNYSSELNVNALLLGDSALYLCASSFWTGTTEAFFGQGTRLTVV.